A selection of T cell receptor beta chains follows, all from one sample in a study of immune cell composition in non-small cell lung cancer. Some clones are missing from TCRdb's copy, which holds only in-frame ones; the method was immunoSEQ multiplex PCR. This table has roughly 15,000 clones, roughly 68% appearing once. Sequencing used lung tumor tissue. Source of these receptors: a human donor with non-small cell lung cancer. Both conserved end residues are part of each CDR3. Each record gives: clone size, D gene, J gene, V gene, CDR3 protein, CDR3 DNA. A D gene is named only where the DNA matches it firmly. Size is omitted from some rows. Given values are once, few, many or a class for expanded clones.

abundance: .; d_gene: .; j_gene: TRBJ1-1; v_gene: TRBV6-1; CDR3aa: CASSEGGGGTEAFF; CDR3nt: TGTGCCAGCAGTGAAGGGGGGGGCGGAACTGAAGCTTTCTTT
abundance: few; d_gene: TRBD2; j_gene: TRBJ2-1; v_gene: TRBV7-3; CDR3aa: CASSLQEFEHATSGSSYNEQFF; CDR3nt: TGTGCCAGCAGCTTACAGGAGTTCGAGCATGCGACTAGCGGGAGCTCCTACAATGAGCAGTTCTTC
abundance: .; d_gene: TRBD1; j_gene: TRBJ1-2; v_gene: TRBV7-3; CDR3aa: CASSPGQGRGYTF; CDR3nt: TGTGCCAGCAGTCCGGGACAGGGGAGAGGCTACACCTTC
abundance: few; d_gene: .; j_gene: TRBJ2-2; v_gene: TRBV19; CDR3aa: CASSIGLAGELFF; CDR3nt: TGTGCCAGTAGTATAGGACTAGCCGGGGAGCTGTTTTTT
abundance: .; d_gene: .; j_gene: TRBJ1-2; v_gene: TRBV7-2; CDR3aa: CASSPDSPNYGYTF; CDR3nt: TGTGCCAGCAGCCCCGACAGCCCTAACTATGGCTACACCTTC
abundance: .; d_gene: TRBD1; j_gene: TRBJ1-5; v_gene: TRBV19; CDR3aa: CASSIPSGQGSHQPQHF; CDR3nt: TGTGCCAGTAGTATTCCCTCGGGACAGGGTTCCCATCAGCCCCAGCATTTT
abundance: .; d_gene: TRBD1; j_gene: TRBJ2-2; v_gene: TRBV6-5; CDR3aa: CASSQTGIPGELFF; CDR3nt: TGTGCCAGCAGCCAGACAGGGATCCCCGGGGAGCTGTTTTTT
abundance: .; d_gene: TRBD2; j_gene: TRBJ2-1; v_gene: TRBV11-2; CDR3aa: CASSTPGLAALNEQFF; CDR3nt: TGTGCCAGCAGCACTCCGGGACTAGCGGCCTTGAATGAGCAGTTCTTC
abundance: .; d_gene: TRBD1; j_gene: TRBJ2-3; v_gene: TRBV19; CDR3aa: CASKGQGRLEGRDTQYF; CDR3nt: TGTGCCAGTAAGGGACAGGGGCGATTAGAGGGACGAGATACGCAGTATTTT
abundance: .; d_gene: TRBD1; j_gene: TRBJ2-1; v_gene: TRBV7-9; CDR3aa: CASSPDRVRVEQFF; CDR3nt: TGTGCCAGCAGTCCGGACAGGGTTAGGGTTGAGCAGTTCTTC
abundance: few; d_gene: .; j_gene: TRBJ1-2; v_gene: TRBV28; CDR3aa: CASRFLGDYGYTF; CDR3nt: TGTGCCAGCAGGTTCCTAGGGGACTATGGCTACACCTTC
abundance: .; d_gene: TRBD1; j_gene: TRBJ2-5; v_gene: TRBV4-3; CDR3aa: CASSQTDREGETQYF; CDR3nt: TGCGCCAGCAGCCAGACGGACAGGGAAGGGGAGACCCAGTACTTC
abundance: .; d_gene: .; j_gene: TRBJ1-3; v_gene: TRBV7-2; CDR3aa: CASSLAGRKDTIYF; CDR3nt: TGTGCCAGCAGCTTAGCGGGCAGGAAGGACACCATATATTTT
abundance: .; d_gene: TRBD2; j_gene: TRBJ2-7; v_gene: TRBV7-3; CDR3aa: CASSFGGEGYEQYF; CDR3nt: TGTGCCAGCAGCTTCGGGGGGGAAGGCTACGAGCAGTACTTC
abundance: .; d_gene: TRBD1; j_gene: TRBJ1-2; v_gene: TRBV4-2; CDR3aa: CASSQVETGGDGYTF; CDR3nt: TGTGCCAGCAGCCAGGTCGAGACAGGGGGCGATGGCTACACCTTC
abundance: medium-sized; d_gene: .; j_gene: TRBJ2-5; v_gene: TRBV10-3; CDR3aa: CAISESGLGETQYF; CDR3nt: TGTGCCATCAGTGAATCAGGGTTAGGAGAGACCCAGTACTTC
abundance: .; d_gene: .; j_gene: TRBJ1-6; v_gene: TRBV7-9; CDR3aa: CASSSNRRGYNSPLHF; CDR3nt: TGTGCCAGCAGCTCGAACAGGAGGGGTTATAATTCACCCCTCCACTTT
abundance: once; d_gene: TRBD2; j_gene: TRBJ2-7; v_gene: TRBV7-8; CDR3aa: CASSLALGGSYEQYF; CDR3nt: TGTGCCAGCAGCTTAGCGTTGGGGGGGTCCTACGAGCAGTACTTC
abundance: few; d_gene: .; j_gene: TRBJ1-5; v_gene: TRBV6-5; CDR3aa: CASSRGRLNQPQHF; CDR3nt: TGTGCCAGCAGCCGGGGTCGACTTAATCAGCCCCAGCATTTT
abundance: few; d_gene: .; j_gene: TRBJ2-1; v_gene: TRBV11-3; CDR3aa: CASSLEVDEQFF; CDR3nt: TGTGCCAGCAGCTTGGAGGTCGATGAGCAGTTCTTC
abundance: few; d_gene: TRBD1; j_gene: TRBJ1-4; v_gene: TRBV5-1; CDR3aa: CASRTGVNEKLFF; CDR3nt: TGCGCCAGCAGGACAGGGGTAAATGAAAAACTGTTTTTT
abundance: .; d_gene: TRBD1; j_gene: TRBJ1-1; v_gene: TRBV5-1; CDR3aa: CASSSTGGASFGAFF; CDR3nt: TGCGCCAGCAGCTCGACAGGGGGCGCGTCATTCGGAGCTTTCTTT
abundance: .; d_gene: TRBD1; j_gene: TRBJ1-6; v_gene: TRBV4-3; CDR3aa: CASSQDLGTGEYNSPLHF; CDR3nt: TGCGCCAGCAGCCAAGATCTGGGGACAGGGGAATATAATTCACCCCTCCACTTT
abundance: .; d_gene: .; j_gene: TRBJ1-5; v_gene: TRBV30; CDR3aa: CAWSRTANQPQHF; CDR3nt: TGTGCCTGGAGTCGGACAGCTAATCAGCCCCAGCATTTT
abundance: .; d_gene: TRBD1; j_gene: TRBJ2-3; v_gene: TRBV6-6; CDR3aa: CASRLQGSTDTQYF; CDR3nt: TGTGCCAGCAGACTACAGGGGAGCACAGATACGCAGTATTTT
abundance: .; d_gene: TRBD2; j_gene: TRBJ2-2; v_gene: TRBV7-2; CDR3aa: CASSPQLAGGTTGELFF; CDR3nt: TGTGCCAGCAGCCCGCAACTAGCGGGAGGAACCACCGGGGAGCTGTTTTTT
abundance: .; d_gene: TRBD1; j_gene: TRBJ2-7; v_gene: TRBV5-6; CDR3aa: CASSLRTGGEQYF; CDR3nt: TGTGCCAGCAGCTTAAGGACAGGGGGCGAGCAGTACTTC
abundance: .; d_gene: TRBD1; j_gene: TRBJ1-6; v_gene: TRBV5-1; CDR3aa: CASKAGGSSPLHF; CDR3nt: TGCGCCAGCAAGGCAGGGGGCTCTTCACCCCTCCACTTT
abundance: .; d_gene: TRBD1; j_gene: TRBJ2-7; v_gene: TRBV6-1; CDR3aa: CASSEATGWAYEQYF; CDR3nt: TGTGCCAGCAGTGAAGCGACAGGGTGGGCATACGAGCAGTACTTC
abundance: .; d_gene: TRBD2; j_gene: TRBJ2-1; v_gene: TRBV28; CDR3aa: CASTLVISGSNEQFF; CDR3nt: TGTGCCAGCACCTTAGTTATCAGCGGGAGCAATGAGCAGTTCTTC
abundance: .; d_gene: TRBD2; j_gene: TRBJ2-5; v_gene: TRBV4-1; CDR3aa: CASSHGAGIETQYF; CDR3nt: TGCGCCAGCAGCCACGGAGCGGGGATAGAGACCCAGTACTTC
abundance: .; d_gene: .; j_gene: TRBJ2-1; v_gene: TRBV5-1; CDR3aa: CASSLRRQVIDEQFF; CDR3nt: TGCGCCAGCAGCTTGAGGAGACAGGTGATCGATGAGCAGTTCTTC
abundance: .; d_gene: .; j_gene: TRBJ1-1; v_gene: TRBV6-1; CDR3aa: CASSELGGRAFF; CDR3nt: TGTGCCAGCAGTGAACTGGGGGGAAGAGCTTTCTTT
abundance: few; d_gene: .; j_gene: TRBJ1-2; v_gene: TRBV28; CDR3aa: CASKGTFSTGYTF; CDR3nt: TGTGCCAGCAAAGGGACTTTTTCTACTGGCTACACCTTC
abundance: .; d_gene: .; j_gene: TRBJ2-3; v_gene: TRBV7-2; CDR3aa: CASSDSRGSGTDTQYF; CDR3nt: TGTGCCAGCAGCGATAGTAGAGGGAGTGGGACAGATACGCAGTATTTT
abundance: once; d_gene: TRBD1; j_gene: TRBJ2-5; v_gene: TRBV6-1; CDR3aa: CASSPEGTEQETQYF; CDR3nt: TGTGCCAGCAGTCCCGAGGGGACAGAGCAAGAGACCCAGTACTTC
abundance: .; d_gene: TRBD1; j_gene: TRBJ2-7; v_gene: TRBV5-6; CDR3aa: CASSSLGQGPYEQYF; CDR3nt: TGTGCCAGCAGCAGCCTCGGACAGGGGCCCTACGAGCAGTACTTC
abundance: .; d_gene: TRBD2; j_gene: TRBJ2-1; v_gene: TRBV27; CDR3aa: CASSLSSGLAGRNEQFF; CDR3nt: TGTGCCAGCAGTTTATCCTCGGGACTAGCGGGGCGGAATGAGCAGTTCTTC
abundance: .; d_gene: TRBD1; j_gene: TRBJ1-1; v_gene: TRBV30; CDR3aa: CACRPGGWNTEAFF; CDR3nt: TGTGCCTGCCGACCAGGGGGCTGGAACACTGAAGCTTTCTTT
abundance: once; d_gene: .; j_gene: TRBJ1-3; v_gene: TRBV7-9; CDR3aa: CASSLAFSSGNTIYF; CDR3nt: TGTGCCAGCAGCTTAGCCTTCAGCTCTGGAAACACCATATATTTT
abundance: .; d_gene: TRBD1; j_gene: TRBJ2-6; v_gene: TRBV7-9; CDR3aa: CASSRTGYDSGANVLTF; CDR3nt: TGTGCCAGCAGCCGGACAGGGTATGACTCTGGGGCCAACGTCCTGACTTTC
abundance: few; d_gene: .; j_gene: TRBJ1-3; v_gene: TRBV2; CDR3aa: CASYTGYSGNTIYF; CDR3nt: TGTGCCAGCTACACAGGCTACTCTGGAAACACCATATATTTT
abundance: .; d_gene: TRBD1; j_gene: TRBJ2-7; v_gene: TRBV7-2; CDR3aa: CASSIRQGGSSYEQYF; CDR3nt: TGTGCCAGCAGCATTAGACAGGGGGGGAGCTCCTACGAGCAGTACTTC
abundance: .; d_gene: TRBD2; j_gene: TRBJ2-5; v_gene: TRBV4-1; CDR3aa: CASSPLAGERETQYF; CDR3nt: TGCGCCAGCAGCCCGCTAGCGGGAGAGCGAGAGACCCAGTACTTC
abundance: .; d_gene: .; j_gene: TRBJ1-1; v_gene: TRBV28; CDR3aa: CASSRRGANTEAFF; CDR3nt: TGTGCCAGCAGCAGACGGGGGGCGAACACTGAAGCTTTCTTT
abundance: .; d_gene: .; j_gene: TRBJ2-7; v_gene: TRBV7-3; CDR3aa: CASSLGSGEQYF; CDR3nt: TGTGCCAGCAGCTTAGGATCGGGGGAGCAGTACTTC
abundance: .; d_gene: .; j_gene: TRBJ2-2; v_gene: TRBV7-3; CDR3aa: CASSPLRTGELFF; CDR3nt: TGTGCCAGCAGCCCCCTCAGGACCGGGGAGCTGTTTTTT
abundance: .; d_gene: TRBD1; j_gene: TRBJ2-2; v_gene: TRBV27; CDR3aa: CASSSGLQGRLSNTGELFF; CDR3nt: TGTGCCAGCAGTTCCGGTCTACAGGGGCGACTGTCGAACACCGGGGAGCTGTTTTTT
abundance: large; d_gene: TRBD2; j_gene: TRBJ2-7; v_gene: TRBV7-9; CDR3aa: CASSSPIASGTYEQYF; CDR3nt: TGTGCCAGCAGCTCCCCTATCGCTAGCGGGACCTACGAGCAGTACTTC
abundance: .; d_gene: TRBD1; j_gene: TRBJ1-1; v_gene: TRBV11-2; CDR3aa: CASSLTQGVVNSEAFF; CDR3nt: TGTGCCAGCAGCTTAACACAGGGGGTGGTGAACTCTGAAGCTTTCTTT
abundance: .; d_gene: .; j_gene: TRBJ2-3; v_gene: TRBV5-1; CDR3aa: CASSLQVSTDTQYF; CDR3nt: TGCGCCAGCAGCCTACAGGTTAGCACAGATACGCAGTATTTT
abundance: .; d_gene: TRBD2; j_gene: TRBJ2-3; v_gene: TRBV19; CDR3aa: CASSGLAGDRTDTQYF; CDR3nt: TGTGCCAGTAGTGGACTAGCGGGAGATAGAACAGATACGCAGTATTTT
abundance: few; d_gene: .; j_gene: TRBJ2-2; v_gene: TRBV2; CDR3aa: CASSTWAQTGELFF; CDR3nt: TGTGCCAGCAGTACCTGGGCCCAGACCGGGGAGCTGTTTTTT
abundance: .; d_gene: .; j_gene: TRBJ1-1; v_gene: TRBV7-9; CDR3aa: CASSLSGNTEAFF; CDR3nt: TGTGCCAGCAGCTTGTCCGGGAACACTGAAGCTTTCTTT
abundance: .; d_gene: .; j_gene: TRBJ1-4; v_gene: TRBV7-9; CDR3aa: CASSFFTANEKLFF; CDR3nt: TGTGCCAGCAGTTTCTTTACGGCTAATGAAAAACTGTTTTTT
abundance: .; d_gene: TRBD1; j_gene: TRBJ1-4; v_gene: TRBV6-5; CDR3aa: CASSPGQSNEKLFF; CDR3nt: TGTGCCAGCAGTCCGGGACAGTCTAATGAAAAACTGTTTTTT
abundance: .; d_gene: TRBD2; j_gene: TRBJ2-1; v_gene: TRBV5-1; CDR3aa: CASSRTGLEAYNEQFF; CDR3nt: TGCGCCAGCAGCCGGACGGGACTAGAAGCCTACAATGAGCAGTTCTTC
abundance: .; d_gene: TRBD1; j_gene: TRBJ2-2; v_gene: TRBV27; CDR3aa: CASNTVDRANTGELFF; CDR3nt: TGTGCCAGCAACACCGTTGACAGGGCGAACACCGGGGAGCTGTTTTTT
abundance: .; d_gene: .; j_gene: TRBJ2-2; v_gene: TRBV5-8; CDR3aa: CASSFLANTGELFF; CDR3nt: TGTGCCAGCAGCTTCCTAGCGAACACCGGGGAGCTGTTTTTT